This T cell receptor beta chain was documented in a study of blood T cell repertoires in COVID-19. The CDR3 loop spans 14 amino acids. J was trimmed by 1 base and V by 8 bases; bases with no gene match: 7. The germline CDR1 and CDR2 sequences are LNHDA and SQIVND (reference sequence). In the original workflow: Reference gene primer amplification in the assay estimated nucleated cell counts. Produced via immunoSEQ multiplex PCR; TCRdb's table is partial and in-frame only. Clone size and V and J calls were adopted from that table, with D and trimming inferred from the DNA. The sample has roughly 80,000 clones; approximately 82% are singletons.

The chain has TRBV19 and TRBJ1-1, with 7 bases aligning to TRBD1. Sequenced: peripheral blood. The origin of this receptor is a human donor in a cohort sampled during active COVID-19. The CDR3 bases are TGTGCCAGTTCTACCCACAGGGGGAACACTGAAGCTTTCTTT. It specifies CASSTHRGNTEAFF.